The text below deals with one T cell receptor beta chain. The table lists this clonotype with a few counts. Its antigen target is currently unknown. No base quality information exists; no much larger clone differs at one position. The library was made by PCR. The data were produced on an Illumina HiSeq 2500. TCR libraries were prepared with molecular barcoding, using unique molecular identifiers to normalize TCRbeta repertoire quantification. Using fastp at Q25 and MiXCR, TCRdb reprocessed the public reads and kept productive beta chains. Here each entry gathers all rows of one CDR3 protein and keeps the most common genes and DNA. The sample includes hundreds of thousands of distinct CDR3 sequences, with about 18% observed a single time. Less than 4% of the sample is held by the ten biggest clonotypes. The CDR3 contains 14 residues, cysteine and phenylalanine counted. The entry retains the CDR3 DNA only, 42 bases that are in frame from base 1. Here V drops 3 bases and J drops 5 bases, and the junction holds 5 bases not matched to any gene.

The sample belongs to a study of T-cell reconstitution after alpha-beta-depleted transplantation in children (TCRdb year 2016). Some background on the complete study: The study quantitatively tracked T-cell immune reconstitution after TCRalphabeta/CD19-depleted allogeneic hematopoietic cell transplantation in children using TCR repertoire profiling.

The sequence is built from TRBV12-3 or TRBV12-4 and TRBJ1-1; the central 8 bases match TRBD1. The TCR sequence derives from a human donor who donated a stem cell graft to a child with acute lymphoblastic leukemia. Here the sequenced sample was PBMCs from the stem cell graft donor, taken from the stem cell graft. The DNA sequence follows: TGTGCCAGCAGTTTCAGACAGGGGAGAACTGAAGCTTTCTTT. Translated, this gives CASSFRQGRTEAFF.